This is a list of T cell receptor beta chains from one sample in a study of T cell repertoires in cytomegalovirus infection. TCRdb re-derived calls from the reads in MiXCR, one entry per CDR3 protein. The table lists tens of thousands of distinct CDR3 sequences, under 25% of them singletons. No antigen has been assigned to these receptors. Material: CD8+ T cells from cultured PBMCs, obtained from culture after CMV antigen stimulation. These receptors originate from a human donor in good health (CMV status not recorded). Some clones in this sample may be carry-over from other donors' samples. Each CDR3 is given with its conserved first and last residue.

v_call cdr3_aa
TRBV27 CASWDGGPQYF
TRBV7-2 CASSLGRGNYEQYF
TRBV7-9 CASTRVDDTDTQYF
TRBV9 CASSVSGPGGNTIYF
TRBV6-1 CASSPMGRPYNEQFF
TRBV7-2 CASSLNGPSTDTQYF
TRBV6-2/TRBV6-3 CASSPRSGSTDTQYF
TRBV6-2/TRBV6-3 CASSYVAPYGYTF
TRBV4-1 CASSLEPGQSYNEQFF
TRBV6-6 CASSRDNQETQYF
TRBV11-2 CASSLELAGGQETQYF
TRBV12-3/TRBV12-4 CASSRTLGKDNEQFF
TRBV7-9 CASSPLGRGYEQYF
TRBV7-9 CASSLSPLWNEQFF